This T cell receptor (beta chain) was identified during a study of cytomegalovirus exposure and HLA in healthy donors. PCR was performed using 60 Vbeta and 13 Jbeta primers. Sequencing used immunoSEQ multiplex PCR; TCRdb keeps in-frame clones, though not all of them. The repertoire includes 30,000 to 40,000 clones, roughly four fifths of them detected once, and roughly 9.3% sits in the top ten. The CDR3 sequence is 14 residues long. Germline CDR1 and CDR2: MNHNS and SASEGT. The J segment lost 7 bases and the V segment lost 4 bases, leaving 3 bases of the junction unmatched. The chain combines TRBV6-1 with TRBJ1-4, with 10 nucleotides matching TRBD1. Sequencing was done on a sample of PBMCs. This TCR was sampled from a woman aged 35 to 49 in good health and CMV-seronegative. Here the CDR3 DNA reads TGTGCCAGCAGTGGGGACAGGGGTGGTGAAAAACTGTTTTTT. Translating it yields CASSGDRGGEKLFF.